This T cell receptor (beta chain) was found in a study of vaccination and CD4 T cells after COVID-19. Germline V gives CDR1 GTSNPN, CDR2 SVGIG (reference sequence). This CDR3 has 12 residues. The V gene lost 0 bases and the J gene lost 5 bases, with 6 bases spanning the gap. Treatment: approximately nine-day PBMC culture with coronavirus spike peptide pools or control peptides (ViraFEST assay). With respect to this clonotype: The target antigen is unknown.

Once obtained from cultured CD4+ T cells, the DNA was sequenced using the Oncomine TCR Beta short-read assay. TCRdb redid the calling of the PCR reads with MiXCR, one entry per CDR3 protein. This table has around 16,000 distinct CDR3 sequences, approximately 70% appearing once. The clonotype originates from a human donor who had recovered from COVID-19. The rearrangement uses TRBV30 and TRBJ2-3, with unresolved D. Sequencing was done on a sample of CD4+ T cells from blood, cultured in vitro. CDR3: CAWSVRGDTQYF. The CDR3, as DNA: TGTGCCTGGAGTGTACGTGGAGATACGCAGTATTTT.